These T cell receptor beta chains were read from a single sample in a study of T cell responses to AZD1222 COVID-19 vaccine. The table came from immunoSEQ multiplex PCR; TCRdb's copy has only in-frame clones and leaves some out. The sample holds 150,000 to 200,000 clones, approximately 89% seen once. Sequencing was performed on peripheral blood, taken 28 days after the second AZD1222 dose. All receptors come from an adult who received the AZD1222 COVID-19 vaccine. Both conserved end residues are part of each CDR3. The D gene is left open where the match is weak. The size field is filled for only some rows; it gives once, few, many or a size class.

J gene: TRBJ2-3; D gene: TRBD2; CDR3 length: 16; V gene: TRBV7-9; clone size: NA; CDR3 DNA: TGTGCCAGCAGCTTGATACTAGCGGGATTAGGGGATACGCAGTATTTT; CDR3 protein: CASSLILAGLGDTQYF
J gene: TRBJ1-2; D gene: NA; CDR3 length: 13; V gene: TRBV5-5; clone size: once; CDR3 DNA: TGTGCCAGCAGCTTAGGACAGAACTATGGCTACACCTTC; CDR3 protein: CASSLGQNYGYTF
J gene: TRBJ2-1; D gene: NA; CDR3 length: 14; V gene: TRBV14; clone size: NA; CDR3 DNA: TGTGCCAGCAGCCAATTCAGCCGAAAAGGTGAGCAGTTCTTC; CDR3 protein: CASSQFSRKGEQFF
J gene: TRBJ2-5; D gene: NA; CDR3 length: 11; V gene: TRBV11-2; clone size: NA; CDR3 DNA: TGTGCCAGCAGCCCAACAGAGACCCAGTACTTC; CDR3 protein: CASSPTETQYF
J gene: TRBJ2-1; D gene: NA; CDR3 length: 17; V gene: TRBV12-5; clone size: NA; CDR3 DNA: TGTGCTAGTGGTCCTCGACAGGACTACCTGGGGAGCAATGAGCAGTTCTTC; CDR3 protein: CASGPRQDYLGSNEQFF
J gene: TRBJ2-3; D gene: NA; CDR3 length: 14; V gene: TRBV7-2; clone size: once; CDR3 DNA: TGTGCCAGCAGCGAGATGGGGGGCACAGATACGCAGTATTTT; CDR3 protein: CASSEMGGTDTQYF
J gene: TRBJ2-3; D gene: TRBD2; CDR3 length: 12; V gene: TRBV7-9; clone size: NA; CDR3 DNA: TGTGGCGTTCCGGGAGGTGTAGATACGCAGTATTTT; CDR3 protein: CGVPGGVDTQYF
J gene: TRBJ1-2; D gene: NA; CDR3 length: 13; V gene: TRBV30; clone size: NA; CDR3 DNA: TGTGCCTGGAGTGTACTGCGGGGTGGGGGCTACACCTTC; CDR3 protein: CAWSVLRGGGYTF
J gene: TRBJ2-7; D gene: NA; CDR3 length: 15; V gene: TRBV5-1; clone size: once; CDR3 DNA: TGCGCCAGCAGCCCTCGAAGTGGGGGGGCGCGAGAGCAGTACTTC; CDR3 protein: CASSPRSGGAREQYF
J gene: TRBJ1-3; D gene: NA; CDR3 length: 15; V gene: TRBV2; clone size: NA; CDR3 DNA: TGTGCCAGCAGTGAAGAGTGGGGCTCTGGAAACACCATATATTTT; CDR3 protein: CASSEEWGSGNTIYF
J gene: TRBJ1-5; D gene: NA; CDR3 length: 13; V gene: TRBV5-6; clone size: once; CDR3 DNA: TGTGCCAGCAGCGCCGGGAGAAATCAGCCCCAGCATTTT; CDR3 protein: CASSAGRNQPQHF
J gene: TRBJ1-1; D gene: TRBD1; CDR3 length: 15; V gene: TRBV10-1; clone size: NA; CDR3 DNA: TGCGCCAGCAGTGAGTCGGAGGACAGGGACACTGAAGCTTTCTTT; CDR3 protein: CASSESEDRDTEAFF
J gene: TRBJ1-1; D gene: NA; CDR3 length: 11; V gene: TRBV7-9; clone size: NA; CDR3 DNA: TGTGCCAGCAGCCACAGCACTGAAGCTTTCTTT; CDR3 protein: CASSHSTEAFF
J gene: TRBJ2-7; D gene: TRBD1; CDR3 length: 16; V gene: TRBV12-5; clone size: NA; CDR3 DNA: TGTGCTAGTGCCTTACTCTGGGACAGGCCTAACTACGAGCAGTACTTC; CDR3 protein: CASALLWDRPNYEQYF